This T cell receptor (beta chain) came from a study of lymphopenia after photon versus proton radiotherapy. The table came from immunoSEQ multiplex PCR; TCRdb's copy has only in-frame clones and leaves some out. The table includes some 25,000 clones, about 87% detected once. Per germline, CDR1 MNHNS and CDR2 SASEGT. The V and J ends lost 11 bases and 4 bases, in that order; junction bases with no gene match: 9. The CDR3 spans 14 residues. This rearrangement joins TRBV6-1 to TRBJ1-3; TRBD1 agrees at 9 bases. The material was peripheral blood, obtained from a patient treated with photon-based radiotherapy. The TCR comes from a man aged 45 to 65 with gastric cancer. CDR3 bases: TGTGCCTCCAGGGACAGGGAAAAGGGAAACACCATATATTTT. Translating it yields CASRDREKGNTIYF.